Detailed here is one T cell receptor (beta chain). This sample is part of a study of control samples from healthy donors and cancer patients. This CDR3 is built from 19 residues. CDR1 and CDR2 from the germline V gene are SNHLY and FYNNEI. Trimming left V 1 base short and J 8 bases short, with 29 bases between. The method was immunoSEQ multiplex PCR; TCRdb's version includes in-frame clones alone and lacks a portion of them. The sample includes tens of thousands of clones, about 92% of them seen just once. The source material was PBMCs. The V call is TRBV2, the J call TRBJ1-2, with D tentatively TRBD1 (6 bases). The source of this sequence is a man between 40 and 49 years old with colorectal cancer. This CDR3 reads CASSEVLGLGGGFMSGYTF. The CDR3 DNA sequence: TGTGCCAGCAGTGAAGTCCTTGGTTTGGGGGGCGGATTCATGAGCGGCTACACCTTC.